This TCR beta chain was observed in a study of blood T cell repertoires in COVID-19. Looking at the study overall: COVID-19 samples collected from the United States, Italy and Spain covered acute and convalescent phases.

This CDR3 region has 13 residues. CDR1 LGHNA and CDR2 YNFKEQ come from the germline V gene. V dropped 1 base and J dropped 2 bases, with 6 bases sitting between them. Repertoires were generated with immunoSEQ multiplex PCR, while TCRdb's copy carries only in-frame clones and drops some. Of roughly 50,000 clones listed, roughly 80% are singletons. Sequences were obtained from peripheral blood. The chain recombines TRBV4-2 with TRBJ2-7; D call uncertain. The TCR sequence derives from a human donor in a cohort sampled during active COVID-19. CDR3 in amino acids: CASSQGPAYEQYF. Written as DNA, the CDR3 is TGTGCCAGCAGCCAAGGGCCCGCCTACGAGCAGTACTTC.